Listed here are 32 T cell receptor beta chains from one sample, sequenced in a study of early stage breast cancer tumors. Measured with immunoSEQ multiplex PCR; TCRdb has only the in-frame clones, and not every one. The repertoire has about 53,000 clones, under 95% of them found once; the top ten carry around 5%. The material sequenced was blood. These receptors were collected from a person aged 65 to 85 with breast cancer.

The CDR3 loop reads CASSLQGDYGYTF. CDR3 nucleotide sequence: TGTGCCAGCAGCTTACAGGGGGACTATGGCTACACCTTC. The V call is TRBV5-5, the J call TRBJ1-2; 8 nucleotides line up with TRBD1. V was pared by 2 bases and J by 3 bases, with 0 bases of the junction left unmatched. Germline CDR1 reads SGHKS; CDR2 reads YYEKEE (reference sequence). The CDR3 spans 13 residues.

This sequence joins TRBV6-1 and TRBJ1-5, with no clear D. V lost 0 bases and J 6 bases, leaving 15 bases between the germline ends. This CDR3 comprises 16 residues. Germline CDR1 MNHNS, CDR2 SASEGT. The CDR3 region has the DNA TGTGCCAGCAGTGAAGCGCTGCGGGGAGGCATTCAGCCCCAGCATTTT. Translation: CASSEALRGGIQPQHF.

This clone showed up just once. The V gene is TRBV6-1, the J gene TRBJ2-5; 7 nucleotides align to TRBD1. V trimming: 6 bases; J trimming: 3 bases; junction bases outside the gene matches: 4. Per germline, CDR1 MNHNS and CDR2 SASEGT. The CDR3 consists of 13 residues. The CDR3 region has the DNA TGTGCCAGCAGGGGGACAGTCAAAGAGACCCAGTACTTC. Protein product: CASRGTVKETQYF.

This clone was picked up one time. V usage is TRBV11-2 and J usage is TRBJ1-2; 9 nucleotides align to TRBD1. V was clipped by 4 bases and J by 8 bases; unmatched bases: 5. Germline CDR1 and CDR2: SGHAT and FQNNGV. The CDR3 contains 13 residues. The DNA of the CDR3 is TGTGCCAGCAGCTCGGGACAGGGTCTAGGCTACACCTTC. Translating gives CASSSGQGLGYTF. Full variable domain (remainder filled in from reference TRBV11-2 and TRBJ1-2): EAGVAQSPRYKIIEKRQSVAFWCNPISGHATLYWYQQILGQGPKLLIQFQNNGVVDDSQLPKDRFSAERLKGVDSTLKIQPAKLEDSAVYLCASSSGQGLGYTFGSGTRLTVV.

This rearrangement joins TRBV13 to TRBJ2-2, with 8 bases fitting TRBD2. The CDR3 runs 15 residues. V shed 5 bases, J shed 5 bases, and the junction held 7 bases outside the gene matches. The germline V gene has CDR1 PRHDT and CDR2 FYEKMQ (reference sequence). The CDR3 loop is CASSPGASGTGELFF. The CDR3 bases are TGTGCCAGCAGCCCAGGGGCTAGCGGGACCGGGGAGCTGTTTTTT.

This sequence joins TRBV28 and TRBJ2-5, with 13 bases aligning to TRBD2. The CDR3 runs 16 residues. The germline CDR1 and CDR2 sequences are MDHEN and SYDVKM. V trimming: 10 bases; J trimming: 1 base; junction bases outside the gene matches: 9. The DNA for the CDR3 is TGTGCCACCTCGAGACTAGCGGGGGGCCCCCAAGAGACCCAGTACTTC. Its translation is CATSRLAGGPQETQYF.

This chain connects TRBV10-3 to TRBJ1-5; TRBD1 matches at 9 bases. This CDR3 has 14 residues. The junction had 2 bases not matched to a gene; V was cut back by 7 bases and J by 1 base. Germline V gives CDR1 ENHRY, CDR2 SYGVKD. The CDR3 nucleotides are TGTGCCATCAAACAGGGGGCGAGCAATCAGCCCCAGCATTTT. Encoded protein: CAIKQGASNQPQHF.

The V call is TRBV18, the J call TRBJ2-3; 7 bases are a match to TRBD1. The trim removed 4 bases at V and 2 bases at J, leaving 3 bases unmatched. Germline CDR1 KGHSH, CDR2 LQKENI. CDR3 length: 14 amino acids. This chain's CDR3 is CASSRDSSTDTQYF. CDR3 coding DNA: TGTGCCAGCTCACGGGACAGTTCCACAGATACGCAGTATTTT.

This chain uses TRBV5-6 with TRBJ1-6; 7 bases align to TRBD1. CDR1 and CDR2 from the germline V gene are SGHDT and YYEEEE. This CDR3 comprises 17 residues. V dropped 4 bases and J dropped 0; count of bases not matched to a gene: 7. Here the CDR3 reads CASSLKAGGSYNSPLHF. CDR3 nucleotides: TGTGCCAGCAGCCTAAAGGCAGGGGGCTCCTATAATTCACCCCTCCACTTT. The whole variable domain, filled in from reference TRBV5-6 and TRBJ1-6, reads DAGVTQSPTHLIKTRGQQVTLRCSPKSGHDTVSWYQQALGQGPQFIFQYYEEEERQRGNFPDRFSGHQFPNYSSELNVNALLLGDSALYLCASSLKAGGSYNSPLHFGNGTRLTVT.

V is TRBV19 and J is TRBJ1-1; possible D gene TRBD1, 5 bases. Per the germline V gene, CDR1 is LNHDA and CDR2 is SQIVND (reference sequence). CDR3 length equals 14 residues. The V gene lost 3 bases and the J gene lost 5 bases, with 13 bases spanning the gap. The CDR3 sequence is CASSMWGSGTEAFF. The CDR3 DNA is TGTGCCAGTAGTATGTGGGGCAGTGGAACTGAAGCTTTCTTT. Full variable domain (missing parts from reference TRBV19 and TRBJ1-1): DGGITQSPKYLFRKEGQNVTLSCEQNLNHDAMYWYRQDPGQGLRLIYYSQIVNDFQKGDIAEGYSVSREKKESFPLTVTSAQKNPTAFYLCASSMWGSGTEAFFGQGTRLTVV.

The rearrangement joins TRBV28 to TRBJ2-7; TRBD1 agrees at 9 bases. The CDR3 is 16 amino acids. The germline V gene has CDR1 MDHEN and CDR2 SYDVKM. The junction had 10 bases not matched to a gene; V was cut back by 6 bases and J by 1 base. The CDR3 coding sequence is TGTGCCAGCAGCACGCCGGGACAGGGCACTTCCTACGAGCAGTACTTC. It is translated as CASSTPGQGTSYEQYF.

The rearrangement links TRBV7-9 to TRBJ1-2; D may be TRBD1 (6 bases). The CDR3 runs to 12 residues. Germline-derived CDR1 and CDR2 are SEHNR and FQNEAQ (reference sequence). Trimming cost V 5 bases and J 8 bases, with 12 bases left between them. The chain's CDR3 is CASSRTGSGYTF. CDR3 nucleotide sequence: TGTGCCAGCAGCCGAACAGGGAGCGGCTACACCTTC.

V and J are TRBV10-1 and TRBJ2-4, with TRBD2 identical over 8 bases. CDR3 length: 14 amino acids. After removal of 7 bases from V and 4 bases from J, the junction contained 6 bases not matched to a gene. Germline CDR1 and CDR2: WNHNN and SYGVQD (reference sequence). The CDR3 loop reads CASNLTSAKNIQYF. As DNA, the CDR3 is TGCGCCAGCAACTTGACTAGCGCTAAAAACATTCAGTACTTC.

The chain carries TRBV7-9 and TRBJ1-1; D ambiguous. Trimming took off 3 bases at V and 5 bases at J, with 13 bases between the two ends. Germline V gives CDR1 SEHNR, CDR2 FQNEAQ (reference sequence). The CDR3 contains 14 residues. In DNA, the CDR3 is TGTGCCAGCAGCTTGCACGTTCGGGGTACTGAAGCTTTCTTT. Its protein is CASSLHVRGTEAFF.

This chain connects TRBV29-1 to TRBJ1-1; TRBD1 matches at 7 bases. Germline CDR1 reads SQVTM; CDR2 reads ANQGSEA. This CDR3 has 14 residues. V gave up 3 bases and J gave up 6 bases; unmatched junction bases: 10. The DNA for the CDR3 is TGCAGCGTTGATCATCCAGGGGGGCAAGCTGAAGCTTTCTTT. Translated: CSVDHPGGQAEAFF. Full variable domain (rest looked up from reference TRBV29-1 and TRBJ1-1): SAVISQKPSRDICQRGTSLTIQCQVDSQVTMMFWYRQQPGQSLTLIATANQGSEATYESGFVIDKFPISRPNLTFSTLTVSNMSPEDSSIYLCSVDHPGGQAEAFFGQGTRLTVV.

This chain joins TRBV5-1 and TRBJ2-2, with 9 bases fitting TRBD1. The V gene's germline CDR1 is SGHRS and CDR2 YFSETQ. With V trimmed by 0 bases and J by 2 bases, 2 bases remained unmatched. CDR3 size: 16 residues. CDR3 nucleotide sequence: TGCGCCAGCAGCTTGGGACAGGGGGTTAACACCGGGGAGCTGTTTTTT. This encodes CASSLGQGVNTGELFF.

The chain joins TRBV7-9 to TRBJ1-4; 10 bases align to TRBD1. Germline V gives CDR1 SEHNR, CDR2 FQNEAQ (reference sequence). This CDR3 comprises 14 residues. The junction had 6 bases not matched to a gene; V was cut back by 6 bases and J by 8 bases. The CDR3 DNA is TGTGCCAGCAGATCGACAGGGGGCCCGGAAAAACTGTTTTTT. Protein sequence: CASRSTGGPEKLFF.

V and J are TRBV5-1 and TRBJ2-3; 8 bases line up with TRBD1. Germline V lookup: CDR1 SGHRS, CDR2 YFSETQ. The CDR3 contains 15 residues. J lost 2 bases, V lost 3 bases, and 5 bases had no gene match. The CDR3 loop is CASSSYRGSTDTQYF. As DNA, the CDR3 is TGCGCCAGCAGCTCCTACAGGGGGTCCACAGATACGCAGTATTTT.

The chain carries TRBV5-1 and TRBJ2-1; tentative D call: TRBD1 (6 bases). V was pared by 4 bases and J by 7 bases, with 12 bases between. Germline assignment: CDR1 SGHRS and CDR2 YFSETQ. The length of the CDR3 is 13 residues. The CDR3 region is CASSKGEQNEQFF. In DNA, the CDR3 is TGCGCCAGCAGCAAGGGGGAGCAAAATGAGCAGTTCTTC.

J is TRBJ2-5 and V is TRBV5-1; 8 nucleotides match TRBD2. V trimming: 6 bases; J trimming: 5 bases; junction bases outside the gene matches: 27. The CDR3 is made up of 20 amino acids. The germline V gene has CDR1 SGHRS and CDR2 YFSETQ. The CDR3 coding sequence is TGCGCCAGCAACCTCCCCCGGGCGGCGCGGGGGGCCACTCCCTTCGAGACCCAGTACTTC. Encoded protein: CASNLPRAARGATPFETQYF.

The chain recombines TRBV5-1 with TRBJ2-5; D unclear. V was cut by 4 bases and J by 2 bases, with 12 bases left in between. The germline gives CDR1 SGHRS, CDR2 YFSETQ. The CDR3 loop spans 14 amino acids. The CDR3 protein is CASSPLEYQETQYF. The CDR3 DNA reads as TGCGCCAGCAGCCCCCTGGAGTATCAAGAGACCCAGTACTTC.

V is TRBV27 and J is TRBJ2-2; 10 bases are shared with TRBD2. V shed 3 bases and J 2 bases; nucleotides not matched to a gene: 9. The CDR3 covers 18 residues. CDR1 and CDR2 from the germline V gene are MNHEY and SMNVEV (reference sequence). CDR3 coding DNA: TGTGCCAGCAGTTTTTCGATCGGACTAGCGGCTAACACCGGGGAGCTGTTTTTT. Protein: CASSFSIGLAANTGELFF.

For the CDR3, the DNA is TGCGCCAGCAGCTTGGACCAGGGGGTCCCCTACGAGCAGTACTTC. This gives the protein CASSLDQGVPYEQYF. The chain combines TRBV5-1 with TRBJ2-7; 7 nucleotides align to TRBD1. This CDR3 is built from 15 residues. The ends lost 0 bases at V and 2 bases at J; junction bases unmatched: 5. The germline CDR1 and CDR2 sequences are SGHRS and YFSETQ.

The CDR3 DNA reads as TGTGCCAGCAGGAGGACAGGGGGCCAGTACGAGCAGTACTTC. Translated: CASRRTGGQYEQYF. The chain carries TRBV28 and TRBJ2-7, with 11 bases matching TRBD1. The CDR3 is 14 amino acids. Trimming removed 6 bases from V and 4 bases from J; junction bases left unmatched: 5. Germline-derived CDR1 and CDR2 are MDHEN and SYDVKM.

This chain uses TRBV7-2 with TRBJ2-5, with 9 positions matching TRBD2. Germline CDR1 SGHTA, CDR2 FQGNSA. This CDR3 has 14 residues. J lost 2 bases, V lost 3 bases, and 1 base had no gene match. CDR3 DNA: TGTGCCAGCAGCTTCGCGGGGGGGCAAGAGACCCAGTACTTC. This encodes CASSFAGGQETQYF.

The chain is built from TRBV6-6 and TRBJ1-3; tentatively, D is TRBD1 (6 bases). The CDR3 consists of 13 residues. The germline CDR1 and CDR2 sequences are MNHNY and SVGAGI (reference sequence). The ends were cut back, 5 bases at V and 4 bases at J, with 9 bases in the middle. The CDR3 loop is CASSTGYGNTIYF. CDR3 bases: TGTGCCAGCAGTACAGGGTACGGAAACACCATATATTTT.

The chain combines TRBV6-6 with TRBJ1-2, with a weak D call TRBD1 (5 bases). V lost 0 bases and J 6 bases, leaving 8 bases between the germline ends. CDR3 length: 13 amino acids. Germline V gives CDR1 MNHNY, CDR2 SVGAGI (reference sequence). CDR3: CASSYSGGDGYTF. The CDR3 DNA follows: TGTGCCAGCAGTTACTCCGGGGGGGATGGCTACACCTTC.

V usage is TRBV5-1 and J usage is TRBJ2-7; TRBD1 matches at 8 bases. Germline V lookup: CDR1 SGHRS, CDR2 YFSETQ. Losses at the gene ends were 3 bases for V and 6 bases for J; bases not matched to a gene: 8. The CDR3 spans 14 residues. The CDR3 bases are TGCGCCAGCAGCTCCTCGGGACAGGAATTCGAGCAGTACTTC. Translated, it gives CASSSSGQEFEQYF.

Details on this clone: An end of the junction differs from the germline gene, which may be a read error. The chain uses TRBV18 and TRBJ2-1, with 9 bases identical to TRBD1. CDR1 is KGHSH, CDR2 LQKENI, per germline. CDR3 length: 16 residues. DNA of the CDR3: TGTGCCAGCTCTCCAGGAGGGACAGGGTCCTTCAATGAGCAGTTCTTC. Translated, it gives CASSPGGTGSFNEQFF.

The chain has TRBV5-4 and TRBJ1-3; no reliable D call. CDR1 SGHNT and CDR2 YYREEE come from the germline V gene (reference sequence). V gave up 3 bases and J gave up 0 bases, with 13 bases separating them. The CDR3 is 16 residues long. The CDR3 DNA is TGTGCCAGCAGCTCGGGTAGGAGCGTCTCTGGAAACACCATATATTTT. It translates to CASSSGRSVSGNTIYF.

This chain joins TRBV9 and TRBJ2-3, with 13 bases fitting TRBD2. This CDR3 is built from 16 residues. Germline CDR1 SGDLS, CDR2 YYNGEE. Unmatched junction bases numbered 4, after V lost 2 bases and J lost 4 bases. CDR3 in DNA: TGTGCCAGCAGCGTTTGGGGACTAGCGGGACCAGATACGCAGTATTTT. Its protein is CASSVWGLAGPDTQYF.

The CDR3 nucleotides are TGTGCCAGCAGCTTAGGACAGATCCCTTCGAGTGGCTACACCTTC. This codes for CASSLGQIPSSGYTF. The chain recombines TRBV7-8 with TRBJ1-2; TRBD1 is a possible D gene (5 bases). Trimming stripped 1 base from V and 7 bases from J, with 16 bases between. This CDR3 spans 15 amino acids. Germline lookup yields CDR1 SGHVS and CDR2 FQNEAQ. The full variable domain, in which reference TRBV7-8 and TRBJ1-2 provide the parts outside the CDR3, is GAGVSQSPRYKVAKRGQDVALRCDPISGHVSLFWYQQALGQGPEFLTYFQNEAQLDKSGLPSDRFFAERPEGSVSTLKIQRTQQEDSAVYLCASSLGQIPSSGYTFGSGTRLTVV.